This entry features one T cell receptor beta chain sequence. What it binds is not known. The data originate from a study of shared clonotypes between healthy human individuals. Study-wide findings and caveats: Memory subsets generally showed lower estimated richness than naive subsets. Sorted-subset sequencing, rarefaction showed, was incomplete despite large depth.

The table came from immunoSEQ multiplex PCR; TCRdb's copy has only in-frame clones and leaves some out. The sample holds over a million clones, around 75% seen once. This CDR3 has 17 amino acids. The germline CDR1 and CDR2 sequences are SGHAT and FQNNGV. Unmatched junction bases numbered 11, after V lost 1 base and J lost 10 bases. The TCR originated in a man between 18 and 35 years old in good health. V gene TRBV11-2 combines with J gene TRBJ2-1; 12 positions match TRBD2. What was sequenced was memory CD4+ T cells sorted from blood. Sample subset: CD45RA-negative fraction. The CDR3: CASSLGRLAGGPREQFF. The CDR3 DNA reads as TGTGCCAGCAGCTTAGGGCGGCTAGCGGGGGGGCCTAGGGAGCAGTTCTTC.